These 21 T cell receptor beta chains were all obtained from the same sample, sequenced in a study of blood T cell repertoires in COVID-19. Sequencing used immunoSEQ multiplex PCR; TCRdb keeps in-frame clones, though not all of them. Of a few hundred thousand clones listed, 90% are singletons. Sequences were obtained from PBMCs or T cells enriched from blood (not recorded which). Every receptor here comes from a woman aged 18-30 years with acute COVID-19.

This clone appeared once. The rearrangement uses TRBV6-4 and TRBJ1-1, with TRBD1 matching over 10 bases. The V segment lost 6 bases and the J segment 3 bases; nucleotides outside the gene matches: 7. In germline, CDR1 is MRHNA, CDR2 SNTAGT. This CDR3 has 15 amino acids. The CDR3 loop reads CASRRDRGVDTEAFF. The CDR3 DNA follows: TGTGCCAGCAGGAGGGACAGGGGTGTAGACACTGAAGCTTTCTTT.

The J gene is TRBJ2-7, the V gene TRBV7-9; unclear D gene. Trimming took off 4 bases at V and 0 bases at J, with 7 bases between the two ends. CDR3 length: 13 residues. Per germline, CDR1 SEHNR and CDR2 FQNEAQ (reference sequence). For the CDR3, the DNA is TGTGCCAGCAGCTCAAAAAACTCCTACGAGCAGTACTTC. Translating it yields CASSSKNSYEQYF. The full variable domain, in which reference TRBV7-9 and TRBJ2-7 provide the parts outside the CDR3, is DTGVSQNPRHKITKRGQNVTFRCDPISEHNRLYWYRQTLGQGPEFLTYFQNEAQLEKSRLLSDRFSAERPKGSFSTLEIQRTEQGDSAMYLCASSSKNSYEQYFGPGTRLTVT.

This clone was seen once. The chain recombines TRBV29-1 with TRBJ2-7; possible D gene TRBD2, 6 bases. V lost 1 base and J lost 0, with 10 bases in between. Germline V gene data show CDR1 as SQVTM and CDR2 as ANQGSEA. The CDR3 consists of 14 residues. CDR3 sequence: CSVEGGLSSYEQYF. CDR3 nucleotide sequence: TGCAGCGTTGAAGGGGGACTTAGCTCCTACGAGCAGTACTTC.

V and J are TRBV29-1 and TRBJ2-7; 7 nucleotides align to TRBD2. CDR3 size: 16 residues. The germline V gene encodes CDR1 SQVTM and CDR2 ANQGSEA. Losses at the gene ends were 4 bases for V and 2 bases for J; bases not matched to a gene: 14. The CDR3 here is CSVAVTGSGTTYEQYF. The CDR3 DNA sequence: TGCAGCGTTGCTGTTACGGGGTCAGGGACTACCTACGAGCAGTACTTC.

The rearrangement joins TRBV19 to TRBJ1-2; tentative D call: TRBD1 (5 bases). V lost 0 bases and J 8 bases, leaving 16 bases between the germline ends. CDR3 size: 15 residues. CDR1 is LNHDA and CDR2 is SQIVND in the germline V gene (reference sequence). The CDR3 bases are TGTGCCAGTAGTATAGATCGACAGACCCCTTACGGCTACACCTTC. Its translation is CASSIDRQTPYGYTF.

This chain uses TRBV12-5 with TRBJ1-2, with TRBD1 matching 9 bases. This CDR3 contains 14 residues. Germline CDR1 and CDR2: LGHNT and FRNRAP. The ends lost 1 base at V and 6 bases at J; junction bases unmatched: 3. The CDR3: CASGLDRGLNGYTF. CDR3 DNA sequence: TGTGCTAGTGGTTTGGACAGGGGGCTAAATGGCTACACCTTC.

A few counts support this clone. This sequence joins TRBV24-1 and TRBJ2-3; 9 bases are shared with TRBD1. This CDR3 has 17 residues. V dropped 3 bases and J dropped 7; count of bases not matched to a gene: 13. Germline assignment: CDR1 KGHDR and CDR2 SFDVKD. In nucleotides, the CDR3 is TGTGCCACCAGTGATCCGGGAGACAGGGGGAAGGGGTATACGCAGTATTTT. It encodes CATSDPGDRGKGYTQYF.

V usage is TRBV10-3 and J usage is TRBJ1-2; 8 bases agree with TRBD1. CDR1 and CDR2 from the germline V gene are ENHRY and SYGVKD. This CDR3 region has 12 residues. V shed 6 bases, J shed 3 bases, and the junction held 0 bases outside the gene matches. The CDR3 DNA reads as TGTGCCATCAGACAGGGGGACTATGGCTACACCTTC. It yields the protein CAIRQGDYGYTF.

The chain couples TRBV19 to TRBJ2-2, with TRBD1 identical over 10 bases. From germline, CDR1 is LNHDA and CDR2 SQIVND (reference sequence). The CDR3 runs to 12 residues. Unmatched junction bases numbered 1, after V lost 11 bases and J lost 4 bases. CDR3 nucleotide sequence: TGTGCCGGGACAGGGGCCACCGGGGAGCTGTTTTTT. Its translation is CAGTGATGELFF.

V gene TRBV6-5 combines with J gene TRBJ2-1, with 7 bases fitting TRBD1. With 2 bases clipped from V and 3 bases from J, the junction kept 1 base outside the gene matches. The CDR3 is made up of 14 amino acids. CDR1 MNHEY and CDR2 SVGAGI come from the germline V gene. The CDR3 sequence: CASSYGDSYNEQFF. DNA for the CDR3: TGTGCCAGCAGTTACGGGGACAGCTACAATGAGCAGTTCTTC.

The CDR3 coding sequence is TGTGCCACCTCCGGGACAGGGACTTATAGCAATCAGCCCCAGCATTTT. Amino acids: CATSGTGTYSNQPQHF. The genes are TRBV19 and TRBJ1-5, with 9 bases lining up with TRBD1. Germline loops: CDR1 LNHDA, CDR2 SQIVND (reference sequence). V was clipped by 10 bases and J by 0 bases; unmatched bases: 10. This CDR3 contains 16 residues.

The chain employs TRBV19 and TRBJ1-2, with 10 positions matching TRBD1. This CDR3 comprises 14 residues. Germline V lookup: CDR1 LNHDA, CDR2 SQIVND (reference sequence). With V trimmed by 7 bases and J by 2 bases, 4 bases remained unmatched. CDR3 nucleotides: TGTGCCAGTAATCCGGGACAGGGGAACTATGGCTACACCTTC. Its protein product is CASNPGQGNYGYTF.

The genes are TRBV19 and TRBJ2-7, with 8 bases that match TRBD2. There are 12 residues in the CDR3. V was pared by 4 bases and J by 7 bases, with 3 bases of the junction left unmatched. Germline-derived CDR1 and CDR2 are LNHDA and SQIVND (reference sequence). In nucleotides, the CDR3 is TGTGCCAGTAGTACCTTAGCGGGGGAGCAGTACTTC. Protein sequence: CASSTLAGEQYF.

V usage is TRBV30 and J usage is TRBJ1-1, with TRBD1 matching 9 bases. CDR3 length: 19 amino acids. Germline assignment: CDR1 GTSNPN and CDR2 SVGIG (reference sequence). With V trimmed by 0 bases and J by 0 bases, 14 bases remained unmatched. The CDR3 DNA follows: TGTGCCTGGAGTGTTGCCCGGACAGGGGCCAAATTGATGAACACTGAAGCTTTCTTT. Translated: CAWSVARTGAKLMNTEAFF.

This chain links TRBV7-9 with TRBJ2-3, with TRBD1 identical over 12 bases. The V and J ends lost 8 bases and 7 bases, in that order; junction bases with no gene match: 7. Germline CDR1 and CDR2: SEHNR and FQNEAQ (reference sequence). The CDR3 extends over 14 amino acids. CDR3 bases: TGTGCCAGCTTAGGGACAGGGGGCCAGAATACGCAGTATTTT. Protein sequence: CASLGTGGQNTQYF.

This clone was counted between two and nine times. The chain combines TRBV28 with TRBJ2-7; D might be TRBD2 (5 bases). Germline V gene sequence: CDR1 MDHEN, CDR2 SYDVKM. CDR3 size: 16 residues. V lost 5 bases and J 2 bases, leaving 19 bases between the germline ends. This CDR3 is CASSGGRGPPPYEQYF. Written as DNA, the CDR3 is TGTGCCAGCAGTGGAGGTCGCGGGCCTCCCCCCTACGAGCAGTACTTC.

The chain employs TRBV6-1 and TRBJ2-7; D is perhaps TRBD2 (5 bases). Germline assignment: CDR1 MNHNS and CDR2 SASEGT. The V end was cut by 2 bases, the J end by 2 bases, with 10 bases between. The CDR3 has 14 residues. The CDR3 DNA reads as TGTGCCAGCAGTGAATCTCAGCGGACCTACGAGCAGTACTTC. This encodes CASSESQRTYEQYF.

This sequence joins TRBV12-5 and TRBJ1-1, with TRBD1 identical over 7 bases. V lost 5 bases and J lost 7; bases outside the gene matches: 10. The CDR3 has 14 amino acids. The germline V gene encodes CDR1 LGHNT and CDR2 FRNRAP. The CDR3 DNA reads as TGTGCTAGTGGTCTAAACGCCGGGACAGATGAAGCTTTCTTT. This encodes CASGLNAGTDEAFF.

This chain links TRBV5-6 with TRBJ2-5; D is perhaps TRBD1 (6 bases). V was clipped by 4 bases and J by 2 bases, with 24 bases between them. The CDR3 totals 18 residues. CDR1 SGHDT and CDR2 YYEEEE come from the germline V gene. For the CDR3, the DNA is TGTGCCAGCAGCATAGCCCGGGACATTATAGCGATACAAGAGACCCAGTACTTC. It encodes CASSIARDIIAIQETQYF.

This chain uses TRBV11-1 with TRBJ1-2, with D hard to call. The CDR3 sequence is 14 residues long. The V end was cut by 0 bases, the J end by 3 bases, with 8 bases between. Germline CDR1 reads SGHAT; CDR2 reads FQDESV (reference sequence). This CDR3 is CASSLAGRHYGYTF. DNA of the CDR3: TGTGCCAGCAGCTTAGCTGGCAGGCACTATGGCTACACCTTC.

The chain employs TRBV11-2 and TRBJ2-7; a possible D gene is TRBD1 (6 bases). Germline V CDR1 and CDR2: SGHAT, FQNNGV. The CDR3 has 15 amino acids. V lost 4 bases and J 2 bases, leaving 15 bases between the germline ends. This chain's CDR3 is CASSSTRTAAYEQYF. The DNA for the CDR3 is TGTGCCAGCAGCTCAACCCGGACAGCAGCCTACGAGCAGTACTTC. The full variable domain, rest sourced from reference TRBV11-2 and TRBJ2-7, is EAGVAQSPRYKIIEKRQSVAFWCNPISGHATLYWYQQILGQGPKLLIQFQNNGVVDDSQLPKDRFSAERLKGVDSTLKIQPAKLEDSAVYLCASSSTRTAAYEQYFGPGTRLTVT.